This T cell receptor (beta chain) was recorded in a study of T cells in Graves' hyperthyroidism and ophthalmopathy. Study-wide results and caveats: Median prediction lead before ophthalmopathy onset was roughly 6 months with the model. Appearing also in blood were most of the thyroid clonotypes expanded above 0.001.

Amplification yielded TCR beta CDR3 regions, with RNA transcripts as the source. TCR CDR3 underwent first-round RT-PCR with the HTBI primer set. TCRdb reprocessed the multiplex PCR reads with MiXCR, giving one entry per CDR3 protein. The sample carries roughly 300,000 distinct CDR3 sequences, less than 30% recorded once. Losses at the gene ends were 8 bases for V and 5 bases for J; bases not matched to a gene: 9. Germline loops: CDR1 MNHNS, CDR2 SASEGT. The CDR3 loop spans 15 amino acids. This clonotype was observed at least ten times. Its target is not known. The patients, who ranged from 18 to 65 in age, presented with newly diagnosed hyperthyroidism lasting under 2 months.

The V gene is TRBV6-1, the J gene TRBJ2-5, with 12 bases matching TRBD1. The sample was blood. This clonotype was sampled from a man in his forties with Graves' hyperthyroidism that later progressed to Graves' ophthalmopathy. This chain's CDR3 is CASGTWDRGPETQYF. DNA of the CDR3: TGTGCCAGCGGAACTTGGGACAGGGGGCCCGAGACCCAGTACTTC.